The 13 T cell receptor beta chains below all came from one sample that was sequenced in a study of T-cell reconstitution after alpha-beta-depleted transplantation in children. A library of TCRbeta sequences, prepared with unique molecular identifiers, was generated. TCRdb re-analysed the PCR reads in MiXCR, keeping a single row per CDR3 protein. This sample has some 240,000 distinct CDR3 sequences, with 9.7% found just once. The sample in question was PBMCs from the stem cell graft donor, obtained from the stem cell graft. The origin of the receptors is a human donor who donated a stem cell graft to a child with SCID.

Ten or more counts support this clonotype. The genes are TRBV5-6 and TRBJ1-1, with a weak D call TRBD1 (5 bases). Deletions cut 2 bases from V and 3 bases from J, with 14 bases between. The germline gives CDR1 SGHDT, CDR2 YYEEEE. The CDR3 is 15 amino acids. DNA of the CDR3: TGTGCCAGCAGCTTTACGGGAGGGGTAGACACTGAAGCTTTCTTT. Its translation: CASSFTGGVDTEAFF.

This clonotype was observed at least ten times. The V gene is TRBV5-1, the J gene TRBJ1-2; D may be TRBD1 (5 bases). The length of the CDR3 is 14 residues. Germline loops: CDR1 SGHRS, CDR2 YFSETQ. Between the trimmed V and J ends, which lost 3 bases and 3 bases, there was a span of 12 bases. CDR3 protein: CASSSGPGDYGYTF. CDR3 in DNA: TGCGCCAGCAGCTCGGGACCTGGGGACTATGGCTACACCTTC.

V usage is TRBV18 and J usage is TRBJ1-2; 8 bases match TRBD1. CDR1 KGHSH and CDR2 LQKENI come from the germline V gene. V lost 3 bases to trimming and J lost 4 bases; unmatched junction nucleotides: 1. CDR3 length: 13 amino acids. CDR3 loop: CASSPQGAYGYTF. CDR3 coding DNA: TGTGCCAGCTCACCCCAGGGGGCCTATGGCTACACCTTC. Variable domain in full (rest from reference TRBV18 and TRBJ1-2): NAGVMQNPRHLVRRRGQEARLRCSPMKGHSHVYWYRQLPEEGLKFMVYLQKENIIDESGMPKERFSAEFPKEGPSILRIQQVVRGDSAAYFCASSPQGAYGYTFGSGTRLTVV.

This clonotype was detected ten times or more. The V and J genes are TRBV20-1 and TRBJ2-1, with TRBD2 identical over 8 bases. V lost 3 bases to trimming and J lost 3 bases; unmatched junction nucleotides: 4. Germline loops: CDR1 DFQATT, CDR2 SNEGSKA (reference sequence). The CDR3 length is 14 residues. The CDR3: CSARRGAVYNEQFF. In DNA form, the CDR3 reads TGCAGTGCTAGGCGGGGGGCGGTCTACAATGAGCAGTTCTTC.

At least ten counts were recorded for this clonotype. J is TRBJ1-1 and V is TRBV12-3 or TRBV12-4; tentatively, D is TRBD1 (5 bases). CDR3 length equals 16 residues. V was trimmed by 6 bases and J by 0 bases, leaving 17 bases between them. The CDR3 loop is CASSHQPGRMNTEAFF. Written as DNA, the CDR3 is TGTGCCAGCAGCCACCAGCCGGGACGGATGAACACTGAAGCTTTCTTT.

This clonotype was seen many times. The chain is built from TRBV5-1 and TRBJ2-1, with a possible D match to TRBD2 (5 bases). This CDR3 is built from 16 residues. The V end was cut by 1 base, the J end by 0 bases, with 11 bases between. Per germline, CDR1 SGHRS and CDR2 YFSETQ. CDR3 coding DNA: TGCGCCAGCAGCTTGTCTACTAGTGGCTCCTACAATGAGCAGTTCTTC. This gives the protein CASSLSTSGSYNEQFF.

This clonotype was picked up a small number of times. This chain uses TRBV28 with TRBJ2-3; no reliable D call. Trimming cost V 8 bases and J 7 bases, with 16 bases left between them. The CDR3 has 13 residues. The germline CDR1 and CDR2 sequences are MDHEN and SYDVKM. The CDR3 is CASWASQENTQYF. The DNA of the CDR3 is TGTGCCAGCTGGGCTAGTCAAGAAAATACGCAGTATTTT.

This clonotype turned up a few times. The chain employs TRBV2 and TRBJ1-1; a possible D gene is TRBD1 (5 bases). V lost 3 bases and J lost 4, with 18 bases in between. CDR1 SNHLY and CDR2 FYNNEI come from the germline V gene. The CDR3 sequence is 16 residues long. CDR3 in DNA: TGTGCCAGCAGTGACCTGACAGCACGGGGTGGCACTGAAGCTTTCTTT. It is translated as CASSDLTARGGTEAFF. Together with reference TRBV2 and TRBJ1-1, the CDR3 gives the full variable domain: EPEVTQTPSHQVTQMGQEVILRCVPISNHLYFYWYRQILGQKVEFLVSFYNNEISEKSEIFDDQFSVERPDGSNFTLKIRSTKLEDSAMYFCASSDLTARGGTEAFFGQGTRLTVV.

This clonotype showed up many times. This chain links TRBV20-1 with TRBJ2-1; 11 bases match TRBD2. Germline CDR1 reads DFQATT; CDR2 reads SNEGSKA (reference sequence). This CDR3 comprises 15 residues. Trimming cost V 3 bases and J 12 bases; bases outside gene matches: 13. DNA for the CDR3: TGCAGTGCTAGTCCCGGGACTAGCGGCCCTTCGGGGCAGTTCTTC. Protein sequence: CSASPGTSGPSGQFF.

This clonotype was recorded many times. The CDR3 region has the DNA TGTGCCAGCAGTTGGCGGGAGGGAAACACCATATATTTT. Encoded protein: CASSWREGNTIYF. V usage is TRBV27 and J usage is TRBJ1-3; D ambiguous. The V gene's germline CDR1 is MNHEY and CDR2 SMNVEV (reference sequence). Trimming cost V 4 bases and J 4 bases, with 8 bases left between them. This CDR3 is built from 13 residues.

This clonotype appeared many times. The gene calls are TRBV29-1 and TRBJ1-5; 9 nucleotides align to TRBD1. The CDR3 has 12 amino acids. The germline gives CDR1 SQVTM, CDR2 ANQGSEA. After removal of 4 bases from V and 6 bases from J, the junction contained 1 base not matched to a gene. CDR3 region: CSVVGQGQPQHF. Here the CDR3 DNA reads TGCAGCGTTGTGGGACAGGGTCAGCCCCAGCATTTT. The full variable domain, its missing parts supplied by reference TRBV29-1 and TRBJ1-5, is SAVISQKPSRDICQRGTSLTIQCQVDSQVTMMFWYRQQPGQSLTLIATANQGSEATYESGFVIDKFPISRPNLTFSTLTVSNMSPEDSSIYLCSVVGQGQPQHFGDGTRLSIL.

This clonotype has ten or more counts. In nucleotides, the CDR3 is TGTGCCAGCAGTTTCGGACCTTATCCCGGTGAAGCTTTCTTT. Translated, it gives CASSFGPYPGEAFF. The chain recombines TRBV27 with TRBJ1-1, with D unresolved. In germline, CDR1 is MNHEY, CDR2 SMNVEV (reference sequence). With 3 bases removed from V and 7 bases from J, the gap between germline ends came to 15 bases. CDR3 length: 14 residues.

CDR3: CAMCRAYNEQFF. The CDR3 nucleotides read TGTGCCATGTGCAGGGCCTACAATGAGCAGTTCTTC. This chain links TRBV21-1 with TRBJ2-1; TRBD1, the table's D call, was not compared with the DNA. TRBV21-1 is a documented pseudogene. The CDR3 has 12 amino acids.